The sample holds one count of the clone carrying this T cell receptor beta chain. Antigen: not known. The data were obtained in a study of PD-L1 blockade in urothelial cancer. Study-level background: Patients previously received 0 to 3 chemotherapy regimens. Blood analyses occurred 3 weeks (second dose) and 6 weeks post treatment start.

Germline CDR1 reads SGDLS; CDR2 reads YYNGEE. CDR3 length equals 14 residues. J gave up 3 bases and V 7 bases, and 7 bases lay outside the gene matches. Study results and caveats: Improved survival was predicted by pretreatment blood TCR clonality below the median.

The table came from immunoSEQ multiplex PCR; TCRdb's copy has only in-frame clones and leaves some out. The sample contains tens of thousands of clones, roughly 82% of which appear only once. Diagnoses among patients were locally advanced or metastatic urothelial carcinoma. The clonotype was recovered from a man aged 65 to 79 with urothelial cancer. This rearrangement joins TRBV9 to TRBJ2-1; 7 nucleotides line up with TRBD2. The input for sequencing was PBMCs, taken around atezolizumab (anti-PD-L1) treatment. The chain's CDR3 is CASCRGDGYNEQFF. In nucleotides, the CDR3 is TGTGCCAGCTGCCGGGGGGACGGCTACAATGAGCAGTTCTTC.